Below, 23 T cell receptor beta chains from the same sample are listed, as sequenced in a study of neurological immune-mediated disorders (dated by TCRdb to 2018 to 2020). Preparation of the library involved 5' RACE. The listed sequencing device is Illumina HiSeq 2500. The raw public data were reprocessed by TCRdb itself: fastp quality trimming at Q25, MiXCR clonotype calling, in-frame beta chains only. Merged by CDR3 protein, the rows form single entries marked with the most common genes and DNA. This sample has approximately 40,000 distinct CDR3 sequences in its table, and 4.8% of those were observed once. The ten largest account for around 9.7% of the sample. Specimen: CD4+ T cells from blood. Every receptor here comes from a man younger than 35 in good health.

The chain recombines TRBV7-6 with TRBJ2-2; TRBD2 is a possible D gene (5 bases). V was clipped by 2 bases and J by 1 base, with 11 bases between them. Germline CDR1 reads SGHVS; CDR2 reads FNYEAQ. This CDR3 has 16 residues. The chain's CDR3 is CASSLRGLGNTGELFF. The CDR3 coding sequence is TGTGCCAGCAGCTTACGAGGGCTTGGGAACACCGGGGAGCTGTTTTTT.

V is TRBV18 and J is TRBJ1-2; tentative D call: TRBD1 (6 bases). The CDR3 extends over 13 amino acids. CDR1 KGHSH and CDR2 LQKENI come from the germline V gene. The V and J ends lost 3 bases and 5 bases respectively, with 10 bases between them. This chain's CDR3 is CASSPDSRYGYTF. Here the CDR3 DNA reads TGTGCCAGCTCACCGGACAGCCGTTATGGCTACACCTTC.

This clonotype has ten or more counts. The rearrangement links TRBV12-3 or TRBV12-4 to TRBJ1-1; no definite D call. This CDR3 region has 13 residues. V lost 6 bases and J 1 base, leaving 9 bases between the germline ends. For the CDR3, the DNA is TGTGCCAGCAGCTCCTGGGGGAACACTGAAGCTTTCTTT. Its protein is CASSSWGNTEAFF.

Many counts were recorded for this clonotype. The chain carries TRBV7-6 and TRBJ2-6; D remains ambiguous. Germline CDR1 and CDR2: SGHVS and FNYEAQ. V lost 1 base and J lost 1, with 14 bases in between. The CDR3 sequence is 18 residues long. The CDR3: CASSLVPKSSSGANVLTF. The CDR3 DNA reads TGTGCCAGCAGCTTAGTGCCTAAGAGCAGTTCTGGGGCCAACGTCCTGACTTTC. Full variable domain (remainder filled in from reference TRBV7-6 and TRBJ2-6): GAGVSQSPRYKVTKRGQDVALRCDPISGHVSLYWYRQALGQGPEFLTYFNYEAQQDKSGLPNDRFSAERPEGSISTLTIQRTEQRDSAMYRCASSLVPKSSSGANVLTFGAGSRLTVL.

In its sample, this clonotype was seen many times. The rearrangement uses TRBV19 and TRBJ2-6; TRBD1 aligns across 7 bases. The germline gives CDR1 LNHDA, CDR2 SQIVND (reference sequence). The CDR3 has 17 amino acids. V dropped 9 bases and J dropped 2; count of bases not matched to a gene: 13. CDR3 in amino acids: CASRGRQGGAGANVLTF. CDR3 bases: TGTGCCAGCCGAGGTCGACAGGGTGGCGCTGGGGCCAACGTCCTGACTTTC.

In its sample, this clonotype was seen many times. The chain links TRBV28 to TRBJ2-3, with TRBD2 matching over 9 bases. The J segment lost 1 base and the V segment lost 10 bases, leaving 9 bases of the junction unmatched. The CDR3 runs 15 residues. Germline assignment: CDR1 MDHEN and CDR2 SYDVKM. For the CDR3, the DNA is TGTGCCATCCTCCGCGGGGGGGCCGGCACAGATACGCAGTATTTT. It translates to CAILRGGAGTDTQYF.

This clonotype has a count of ten or more. The V and J genes are TRBV12-3 or TRBV12-4 and TRBJ2-1; D call uncertain. The CDR3 contains 15 residues. The V end lost 6 bases, the J end lost 9 bases, and 21 bases lay between the germline ends. The CDR3 DNA is TGTGCCAGCAGCAGAGTGTTCCCCGGGCCTGGTGAGCAGTTCTTC. It yields the protein CASSRVFPGPGEQFF.

There are many counts of this clonotype. V is TRBV5-4 and J is TRBJ2-1; 9 nucleotides match TRBD2. The CDR3 is 16 amino acids. Trimming removed 0 bases from V and 7 bases from J; junction bases left unmatched: 8. Germline V gene data show CDR1 as SGHNT and CDR2 as YYREEE (reference sequence). CDR3 protein: CASSLGRGGGGNEQFF. The CDR3, as DNA: TGTGCCAGCAGCTTGGGGCGGGGGGGCGGTGGGAATGAGCAGTTCTTC.

This clonotype was picked up many times. The gene calls are TRBV5-1 and TRBJ2-7; D is unresolved. V was cut by 5 bases and J by 6 bases, with 9 bases left in between. The CDR3 length is 11 residues. CDR1 is SGHRS and CDR2 is YFSETQ in the germline V gene. CDR3 amino acids: CASRGGGEQYF. DNA for the CDR3: TGCGCCAGCAGAGGCGGCGGCGAGCAGTACTTC.

Turning to this clonotype: Possible read error: a much larger clone is one base away. CDR3 DNA sequence: TGCGCCAGCAGCTTGTCTACGGAGTGGACTGAAGCTTTCTTT. Translation: CASSLSTEWTEAFF. The J gene is TRBJ1-1, the V gene TRBV5-1; no reliable D call. Looked up from germline, CDR1 is SGHRS and CDR2 is YFSETQ. The CDR3 sequence is 14 residues long. V was clipped by 1 base and J by 5 bases, with 12 bases between them.

This clonotype was counted ten times or more. This rearrangement joins TRBV12-3 or TRBV12-4 to TRBJ1-1, with a weak D call TRBD1 (5 bases). CDR3 length: 20 amino acids. Trimming took 1 base from V and 1 from J, leaving 25 bases between them. In DNA, the CDR3 is TGTGCCAGCAGTTTAGAGGGGTGGCTTTGGGCAGGGCAACAGAACACTGAAGCTTTCTTT. Its protein product is CASSLEGWLWAGQQNTEAFF.

This clonotype was seen many times. The J gene is TRBJ2-5, the V gene TRBV7-8; 7 bases are shared with TRBD2. The CDR3 consists of 15 residues. Trimming took 5 bases from V and 7 from J; bases not matched to a gene: 13. Germline V gene lookup returns CDR1 SGHVS and CDR2 FQNEAQ. CDR3 sequence: CASSIAGRVIGTQYF. DNA for the CDR3: TGTGCCAGCAGCATCGCGGGGAGGGTGATAGGGACCCAGTACTTC.

This clonotype was seen many times. The chain combines TRBV7-9 with TRBJ1-5, with a possible D match to TRBD1 (5 bases). Trimming removed 1 base at V and 7 bases at J, with 8 bases between. The CDR3 has 13 amino acids. Germline assignment: CDR1 SEHNR and CDR2 FQNEAQ (reference sequence). The CDR3 DNA is TGTGCCAGCAGCTTAGAGGGGATCCAGCCCCAGCATTTT. Amino acids: CASSLEGIQPQHF.

This clonotype showed up many times. This chain uses TRBV6-2 or TRBV6-3 with TRBJ1-5; D gene ambiguous. This CDR3 region has 13 residues. V lost 3 bases, J lost 8 bases, and 11 bases lay in between. Germline lookup yields CDR1 MNHEY and CDR2 SVGEGT. The CDR3 spells CASSYLGWEPQHF. CDR3 in DNA: TGTGCCAGCAGTTATTTGGGCTGGGAGCCCCAGCATTTT.

This clonotype was seen repeatedly, ten times or more. As DNA, the CDR3 is TGTGCCAGCAGTGACGGGCGGGACTTCTATGGCTACACCTTC. Translating it yields CASSDGRDFYGYTF. The V and J genes are TRBV6-1 and TRBJ1-2, with a weak D call TRBD1 (5 bases). Per the germline V gene, CDR1 is MNHNS and CDR2 is SASEGT. The CDR3 loop spans 14 amino acids. The V and J ends lost 3 bases and 4 bases respectively, with 12 bases between them.

This clonotype occurred many times. The chain is built from TRBV10-3 and TRBJ1-3, with a tentative D call TRBD1 (5 bases). Trimming left V 5 bases short and J 0 bases short, with 5 bases between. Germline CDR1 and CDR2: ENHRY and SYGVKD. The CDR3 consists of 13 residues. CDR3 sequence (DNA): TGTGCCATCAGTACAGGCTCTGGAAACACCATATATTTT. Its translation is CAISTGSGNTIYF.

This clonotype has at least ten counts. V gene TRBV20-1 combines with J gene TRBJ1-2; D is ambiguous. The CDR3 loop spans 13 amino acids. Germline CDR1 and CDR2: DFQATT and SNEGSKA (reference sequence). Between the trimmed V and J ends, which lost 3 bases and 1 base, there was a span of 9 bases. The CDR3 sequence is CSASQGDNYGYTF. CDR3 DNA: TGCAGTGCTAGCCAAGGAGATAACTATGGCTACACCTTC.

Many counts were recorded for this clonotype. The chain has TRBV7-2 and TRBJ1-2; 10 nucleotides agree with TRBD1. This CDR3 contains 15 residues. Germline values: CDR1 SGHTA, CDR2 FQGNSA. V shed 1 base, J shed 7 bases, and the junction held 6 bases outside the gene matches. The CDR3 DNA sequence: TGTGCCAGCAGCTTAGTCGACAGGGGGCGCGGTGGCTACACCTTC. As protein: CASSLVDRGRGGYTF.

The sample holds many counts of this clonotype. The CDR3 loop is CASSLDTSGGRQQYF. The DNA for the CDR3 is TGCGCCAGCAGCTTGGATACTAGCGGGGGCCGGCAGCAGTACTTC. The V call is TRBV5-1, the J call TRBJ2-5, with 11 nucleotides matching TRBD2. CDR3 size: 15 residues. CDR1 and CDR2 from the germline V gene are SGHRS and YFSETQ. The junction had 9 bases not matched to a gene; V was cut back by 0 bases and J by 11 bases.

This clonotype was seen ten or more times. The chain has TRBV5-6 and TRBJ2-3; 7 positions match TRBD2. With 1 base clipped from V and 4 bases from J, the junction kept 6 bases outside the gene matches. This CDR3 contains 15 residues. Germline CDR1 and CDR2: SGHDT and YYEEEE. Here the CDR3 reads CASSLRAGFADTQYF. The CDR3, as DNA: TGTGCCAGCAGCTTGCGAGCGGGGTTCGCAGATACGCAGTATTTT.

In this sample, this clonotype turned up many times. The J gene is TRBJ1-5, the V gene TRBV6-1; D unresolved. This CDR3 comprises 13 residues. Deletions cut 4 bases from V and 1 base from J, with 5 bases between. Germline V gives CDR1 MNHNS, CDR2 SASEGT. DNA of the CDR3: TGTGCCAGCAGTGCCGAAAGCAATCAGCCCCAGCATTTT. It encodes CASSAESNQPQHF.

This clonotype was seen repeatedly, ten times or more. The CDR3 loop reads CASSLVGGTNYGYTF. Here the CDR3 DNA reads TGTGCCAGCAGCTTGGTCGGGGGGACAAACTATGGCTACACCTTC. The rearrangement uses TRBV5-5 and TRBJ1-2, with a tentative D call TRBD1 (6 bases). Trimming removed 0 bases from V and 2 bases from J, with 11 bases in between. The germline V gene encodes CDR1 SGHKS and CDR2 YYEKEE (reference sequence). The CDR3 length is 15 residues. The full variable domain, completed using reference TRBV5-5 and TRBJ1-2, is DAGVTQSPTHLIKTRGQQVTLRCSPISGHKSVSWYQQVLGQGPQFIFQYYEKEERGRGNFPDRFSARQFPNYSSELNVNALLLGDSALYLCASSLVGGTNYGYTFGSGTRLTVV.

This clonotype was counted many times. This rearrangement joins TRBV4-3 to TRBJ1-4, with D possibly being TRBD1 (6 bases). The CDR3 runs 15 residues. Looked up from germline, CDR1 is LGHNA and CDR2 is YSLEER. Trimming cost V 0 bases and J 4 bases, with 9 bases left between them. CDR3 in amino acids: CASSQDQGINEKLFF. The CDR3 coding sequence is TGCGCCAGCAGCCAAGATCAGGGGATTAATGAAAAACTGTTTTTT.